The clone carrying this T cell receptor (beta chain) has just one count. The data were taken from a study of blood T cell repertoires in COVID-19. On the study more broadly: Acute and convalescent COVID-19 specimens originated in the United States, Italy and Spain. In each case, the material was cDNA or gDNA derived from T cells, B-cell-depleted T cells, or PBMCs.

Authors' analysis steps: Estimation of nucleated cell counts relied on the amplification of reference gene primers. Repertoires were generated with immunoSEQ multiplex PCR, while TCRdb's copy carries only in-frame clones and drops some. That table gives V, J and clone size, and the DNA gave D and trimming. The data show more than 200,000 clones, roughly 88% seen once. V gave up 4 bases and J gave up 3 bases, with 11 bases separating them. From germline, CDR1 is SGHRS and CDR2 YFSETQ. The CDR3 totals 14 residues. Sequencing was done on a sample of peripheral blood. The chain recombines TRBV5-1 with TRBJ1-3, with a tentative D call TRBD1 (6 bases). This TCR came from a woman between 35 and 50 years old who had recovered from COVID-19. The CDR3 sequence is CASSVQGFGNTIYF. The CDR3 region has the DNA TGCGCCAGCAGCGTACAGGGTTTTGGAAACACCATATATTTT. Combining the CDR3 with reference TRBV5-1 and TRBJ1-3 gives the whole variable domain KAGVTQTPRYLIKTRGQQVTLSCSPISGHRSVSWYQQTPGQGLQFLFEYFSETQRNKGNFPGRFSGRQFSNSRSEMNVSTLELGDSALYLCASSVQGFGNTIYFGEGSWLTVV.